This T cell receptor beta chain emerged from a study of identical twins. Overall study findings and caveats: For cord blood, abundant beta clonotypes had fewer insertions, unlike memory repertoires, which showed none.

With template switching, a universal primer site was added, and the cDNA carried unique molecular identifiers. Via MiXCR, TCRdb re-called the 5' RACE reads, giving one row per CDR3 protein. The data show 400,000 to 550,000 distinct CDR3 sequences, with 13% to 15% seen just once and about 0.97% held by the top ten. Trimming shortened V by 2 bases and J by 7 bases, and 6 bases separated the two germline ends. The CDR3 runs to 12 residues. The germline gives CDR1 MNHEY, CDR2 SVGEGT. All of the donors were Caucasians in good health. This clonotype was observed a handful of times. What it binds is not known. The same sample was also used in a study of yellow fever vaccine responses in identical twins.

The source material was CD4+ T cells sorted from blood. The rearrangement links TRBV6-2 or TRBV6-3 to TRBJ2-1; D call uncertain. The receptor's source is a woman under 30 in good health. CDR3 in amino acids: CASSYTLNEQFF. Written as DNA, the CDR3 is TGTGCCAGCAGTTACACCCTAAATGAGCAGTTCTTC.